This passage covers 10 T cell receptor beta chains from one sample sequenced in a study of blood T cell repertoires in COVID-19 (dated by TCRdb to the early 2020s). Library preparation used the immunoSEQ multiplex PCR assay. TCRdb took over this immuneACCESS table, retaining in-frame rearrangements with V and J assigned. Such tables are incomplete; in checked studies, under half of the missing clones stem from an unresolved V gene, and the remainder is unexplained. This sample comprises about 53,000 clones, roughly 79% of them detected only once. The top ten hold 14% to 15% of the sample. The material sequenced was peripheral blood. The receptors derive from a human donor in a cohort sampled during active COVID-19.

V usage is TRBV5-1 and J usage is TRBJ2-3; TRBD2 matches at 15 bases. This CDR3 comprises 18 residues. From germline, CDR1 is SGHRS and CDR2 YFSETQ. Losses at the gene ends were 4 bases for V and 0 bases for J; bases not matched to a gene: 6. CDR3 protein: CASSPGTSGRTSTDTQYF. The CDR3 DNA reads as TGCGCCAGCAGCCCCGGGACTAGCGGGAGGACAAGCACAGATACGCAGTATTTT.

CDR3 nucleotide sequence: TGTGCCAGCAGTACCGCCCGACAGGGGAACACCGGGGAGCTGTTTTTT. This encodes CASSTARQGNTGELFF. The rearrangement links TRBV6-6 to TRBJ2-2; 7 bases agree with TRBD1. The trim removed 5 bases at V and 1 base at J, leaving 7 bases unmatched. Germline values: CDR1 MNHNY, CDR2 SVGAGI (reference sequence). This CDR3 region has 16 residues.

This clone is a singleton in its sample. The rearrangement uses TRBV7-2 and TRBJ2-3; 12 bases line up with TRBD1. The CDR3 totals 17 residues. V shed 4 bases and J 6 bases; nucleotides not matched to a gene: 11. Germline V lookup: CDR1 SGHTA, CDR2 FQGNSA. DNA of the CDR3: TGTGCCAGCAGCTCCCGGGGAAGGGGACAGGGGGCTGATACGCAGTATTTT. Residues: CASSSRGRGQGADTQYF.

The V call is TRBV28, the J call TRBJ2-3; no reliable D call. Germline V lookup: CDR1 MDHEN, CDR2 SYDVKM. Between the trimmed V and J ends, which lost 6 bases and 0 bases, there was a span of 10 bases. This CDR3 contains 14 residues. CDR3 DNA sequence: TGTGCCAGCAGAGTCGGGTATAGCACAGATACGCAGTATTTT. Protein: CASRVGYSTDTQYF.

This clone was seen only a few times. This chain connects TRBV27 to TRBJ2-1, with D perhaps matching TRBD1 (7 bases). Per the germline V gene, CDR1 is MNHEY and CDR2 is SMNVEV (reference sequence). The CDR3 is 16 amino acids. V was clipped by 5 bases and J by 4 bases, with 18 bases between them. The CDR3 nucleotides read TGTGCCAGCAGTCCCCGGGGGACAGACAAATACAATGAGCAGTTCTTC. As protein: CASSPRGTDKYNEQFF.

This rearrangement joins TRBV6-1 to TRBJ1-2, with unresolved D. Trimming cost V 4 bases and J 8 bases, with 17 bases left between them. This CDR3 comprises 14 residues. Germline V lookup: CDR1 MNHNS, CDR2 SASEGT. The CDR3 here is CASSAAPLTGGYTF. In DNA form, the CDR3 reads TGTGCCAGCAGTGCAGCACCTCTAACGGGGGGCTACACCTTC.

The chain carries TRBV7-9 and TRBJ1-2; D gene ambiguous. V lost 4 bases and J lost 3, with 21 bases in between. Germline V gives CDR1 SEHNR, CDR2 FQNEAQ (reference sequence). This CDR3 comprises 17 residues. This CDR3 reads CASSSHAGMVGDYGYTF. CDR3 sequence (DNA): TGTGCCAGCAGCTCCCACGCGGGTATGGTAGGCGACTATGGCTACACCTTC. The full variable domain, rest sourced from reference TRBV7-9 and TRBJ1-2, is DTGVSQNPRHKITKRGQNVTFRCDPISEHNRLYWYRQTLGQGPEFLTYFQNEAQLEKSRLLSDRFSAERPKGSFSTLEIQRTEQGDSAMYLCASSSHAGMVGDYGYTFGSGTRLTVV.

The chain recombines TRBV18 with TRBJ1-6, with D possibly being TRBD1 (5 bases). Germline loops: CDR1 KGHSH, CDR2 LQKENI. CDR3 length: 15 amino acids. The V end lost 6 bases, the J end lost 7 bases, and 16 bases lay between the germline ends. CDR3 bases: TGTGCCAGCTCCGCCCGGGGGGAATTAAATTCACCCCTCCACTTT. It encodes CASSARGELNSPLHF.

The V and J genes are TRBV18 and TRBJ2-2; D may be TRBD1 (5 bases). There are 14 residues in the CDR3. V was trimmed by 4 bases and J by 1 base, leaving 7 bases between them. Germline lookup yields CDR1 KGHSH and CDR2 LQKENI. CDR3 nucleotide sequence: TGTGCCAGCTCACGTGGACAGAACACCGGGGAGCTGTTTTTT. It is translated as CASSRGQNTGELFF.

V gene TRBV19 combines with J gene TRBJ2-3; no clear D. This CDR3 is 16 amino acids long. Trimming removed 3 bases from V and 2 bases from J, with 15 bases in between. Germline loops: CDR1 LNHDA, CDR2 SQIVND (reference sequence). The CDR3 DNA reads TGTGCCAGTAGTATCCTTTGGAGTTCCTCCACAGATACGCAGTATTTT. The encoded protein is CASSILWSSSTDTQYF.